This paragraph covers one T cell receptor beta chain sequence. There are 13 residues in the CDR3. V lost 5 bases, J lost 4 bases, and 4 bases stayed unmatched. CDR1 is SEHNR, CDR2 FQNEAQ, per germline (reference sequence). The source of the sample is a study of CD8+CD57+ T cells in acquired aplastic anemia. Overall study: The average for DNA from sorted CD4+ and CD8+ cells was approximately 3.2 ug.

Genomic DNA, the template, was used for profiling of the TCR beta VDJ and CDR3. TCRdb called the reads again in MiXCR, with one record for every CDR3 protein. The repertoire holds around 170,000 distinct CDR3 sequences, with 40% to 55% as singletons. Patients chosen for sequencing had CD8+CD57+ cells that had expanded, as shown by flow cytometry. No therapy was given to patients before blood sampling. The chain is built from TRBV7-9 and TRBJ1-2; 7 bases map to TRBD1. Sequencing was carried out using sorted CD4+, CD8+, or CD8+CD57+ T cells (not recorded which) from PBMCs. This TCR was recovered from a human donor with aplastic anemia. The CDR3 sequence: CASSPDRAYGYTF. In DNA, the CDR3 is TGTGCCAGCAGCCCCGACAGGGCCTATGGCTACACCTTC.